This T cell receptor (beta chain) is drawn from a study of human T cells and chemical hapten exposure. The time point: patch test 3, about 24 weeks after DPC sensitization. Treatment given: therapeutic diphenylcyclopropenone sensitization with weekly scalp DPC. This clonotype was observed a handful of times. Germline-derived CDR1 and CDR2 are DFQATT and SNEGSKA (reference sequence). There are 15 residues in the CDR3. J gave up 9 bases and V 2 bases, and 9 bases lay outside the gene matches. The library tagged each cDNA molecule with unique molecular identifiers. TCRdb re-called the RACE reads with MiXCR, one entry per CDR3 protein. The sample holds about 190,000 distinct CDR3 sequences; around 23% are singletons and the top ten take 2.5%.

The sequence came from a woman between 40 and 55 years old with alopecia areata. Some clones in this sample may be carry-over from other donors' samples. The J gene is TRBJ2-3, the V gene TRBV20-1; TRBD2 aligns across 12 bases. The source was whole blood, collected in connection with sensitization to the hapten diphenylcyclopropenone (DPC). Here the CDR3 reads CSARLRLAGVGTQYF. CDR3 coding DNA: TGCAGTGCTAGACTCAGACTAGCGGGAGTCGGGACGCAGTATTTT.